Presented here are 26 T cell receptor beta chains from one specimen sequenced in a study of blood T cell repertoires in COVID-19. Sequenced by immunoSEQ multiplex PCR; TCRdb stores in-frame clones only, minus some. This sample has about 400,000 clones, with nearly 90% found just once. The sequenced material came from PBMCs or T cells enriched from blood (not recorded which). These receptors all stem from a woman in her late teens or twenties with acute COVID-19.

The rearrangement joins TRBV5-1 to TRBJ2-3, with TRBD2 matching 7 bases. Germline lookup yields CDR1 SGHRS and CDR2 YFSETQ. The CDR3 covers 16 residues. Trimming took 2 bases from V and 2 from J; bases not matched to a gene: 8. For the CDR3, the DNA is TGCGCCAGCAGCTTAGGCGGCGGGAGTCTCACAGATACGCAGTATTTT. This gives the protein CASSLGGGSLTDTQYF.

This clone was detected only a few times. This rearrangement joins TRBV19 to TRBJ1-1, with unresolved D. Germline V gene sequence: CDR1 LNHDA, CDR2 SQIVND (reference sequence). The CDR3 is made up of 14 amino acids. Trimming pared 5 bases from V and 4 bases from J, leaving 14 bases between. The CDR3 DNA reads as TGTGCCAGTAGTGAGGCACCCCCATTCACTGAAGCTTTCTTT. Its translation: CASSEAPPFTEAFF.

V usage is TRBV5-1 and J usage is TRBJ2-7; D gene ambiguous. CDR1 is SGHRS and CDR2 is YFSETQ in the germline V gene. V dropped 1 base and J dropped 2 bases, with 10 bases sitting between them. CDR3 length: 14 amino acids. This CDR3 reads CASSLWRPPYEQYF. In nucleotides, the CDR3 is TGCGCCAGCAGCTTGTGGCGGCCTCCCTACGAGCAGTACTTC.

The chain uses TRBV19 and TRBJ2-1; TRBD2 agrees at 9 bases. This CDR3 region has 17 residues. Losses at the gene ends were 2 bases for V and 8 bases for J; bases not matched to a gene: 13. The germline V gene has CDR1 LNHDA and CDR2 SQIVND (reference sequence). CDR3 sequence reads: CASSIQRIAGEAYEQFF. CDR3 sequence (DNA): TGTGCCAGTAGTATACAGAGGATAGCGGGAGAGGCCTATGAGCAGTTCTTC.

J is TRBJ2-2 and V is TRBV30; tentative D call: TRBD2 (5 bases). CDR3 length: 16 residues. Trimming left V 3 bases short and J 2 bases short, with 16 bases between. CDR1 and CDR2 from the germline V gene are GTSNPN and SVGIG (reference sequence). Here the CDR3 reads CAWSPRGSINTGELFF. The DNA of the CDR3 is TGTGCCTGGAGCCCCCGAGGGTCTATTAACACCGGGGAGCTGTTTTTT.

The V and J genes are TRBV5-4 and TRBJ2-3, with 9 bases lining up with TRBD1. Looked up from germline, CDR1 is SGHNT and CDR2 is YYREEE (reference sequence). The CDR3 contains 15 residues. V shed 3 bases and J 2 bases; nucleotides not matched to a gene: 4. In DNA, the CDR3 is TGTGCCAGCAGCTCCCGGGACAGGGTCACAGATACGCAGTATTTT. Residues: CASSSRDRVTDTQYF.

V and J are TRBV19 and TRBJ1-1, with 8 bases identical to TRBD1. V lost 6 bases and J lost 1; bases outside the gene matches: 7. The CDR3 is made up of 15 amino acids. Germline V gene lookup returns CDR1 LNHDA and CDR2 SQIVND (reference sequence). The CDR3 is CASSPRQGTNTEAFF. CDR3 nucleotide sequence: TGTGCCAGTAGCCCCCGACAGGGGACGAACACTGAAGCTTTCTTT.

The chain is built from TRBV15 and TRBJ2-7; 7 bases fit TRBD1. Trimming cost V 1 base and J 5 bases; bases outside gene matches: 5. The CDR3 has 14 residues. The germline gives CDR1 LNHNV, CDR2 YYDKDF (reference sequence). In DNA form, the CDR3 reads TGTGCCACCAGCAGAGTAGGCAGGGGGAACGAGCAGTACTTC. As protein: CATSRVGRGNEQYF.

V is TRBV7-2 and J is TRBJ1-6; 7 bases are shared with TRBD1. J lost 11 bases, V lost 1 base, and 8 bases had no gene match. The CDR3 extends over 15 amino acids. The germline gives CDR1 SGHTA, CDR2 FQGNSA. The CDR3 loop reads CASSLGDRDHPPLHF. In DNA, the CDR3 is TGTGCCAGCAGCTTAGGTGACAGGGACCATCCACCCCTCCACTTT.

Note on this clone: An end of the junction differs from the germline gene, which may be a read error. The rearrangement links TRBV10-3 to TRBJ1-1; D gene ambiguous. CDR1 ENHRY and CDR2 SYGVKD come from the germline V gene. This CDR3 spans 12 amino acids. This CDR3 is CAISDRDTQAFF. CDR3 nucleotides: TGTGCCATCAGTGACAGAGACACTCAAGCTTTCTTT.

The CDR3 region is CASSLAHGQGTDTQYF. CDR3 nucleotides: TGCGCCAGCAGCTTGGCCCACGGACAGGGAACAGATACGCAGTATTTT. The V call is TRBV5-1, the J call TRBJ2-3; 8 bases map to TRBD1. The J segment lost 3 bases and the V segment lost 0 bases, leaving 6 bases of the junction unmatched. The CDR3 covers 16 residues. The V gene's germline CDR1 is SGHRS and CDR2 YFSETQ.

The count of this clone is one. The J gene is TRBJ2-5, the V gene TRBV24-1, with 11 bases lining up with TRBD2. Germline CDR1 KGHDR, CDR2 SFDVKD. This CDR3 contains 14 residues. The junction had 9 bases not matched to a gene; V was cut back by 11 bases and J by 5 bases. CDR3 sequence: CAITKTSGDETQYF. CDR3 DNA: TGTGCCATTACAAAGACTAGCGGGGACGAGACCCAGTACTTC.

The CDR3 DNA sequence: TGTGCCAGCAGTCGTCTCGGGGGGACTGAAGCTTTCTTT. Translated, it gives CASSRLGGTEAFF. The chain has TRBV27 and TRBJ1-1; D may be TRBD1 (5 bases). Germline V gene sequence: CDR1 MNHEY, CDR2 SMNVEV (reference sequence). V shed 5 bases and J shed 5 bases, with 12 bases lying between them. The CDR3 loop spans 13 amino acids.

The CDR3 DNA is TGTGCCAGCAGCTTAGCGGTGACTAGCGGGAGGACGGCCTCCTACGAGCAGTACTTC. Encoded protein: CASSLAVTSGRTASYEQYF. The V and J genes are TRBV7-2 and TRBJ2-7; 13 positions match TRBD2. Per germline, CDR1 SGHTA and CDR2 FQGNSA. Trimming cost V 0 bases and J 0 bases; bases outside gene matches: 8. This CDR3 region has 19 residues.

This clone has only one observation. V gene TRBV2 combines with J gene TRBJ2-2; no definite D call. The CDR3 totals 14 residues. Per the germline V gene, CDR1 is SNHLY and CDR2 is FYNNEI. The V gene lost 4 bases and the J gene lost 1 base, with 7 bases spanning the gap. This CDR3 reads CASSVAVNTGELFF. The CDR3 DNA is TGTGCCAGCAGTGTGGCGGTGAACACCGGGGAGCTGTTTTTT.

J is TRBJ2-1 and V is TRBV29-1; 12 bases map to TRBD2. The CDR3 is made up of 19 amino acids. V lost 1 base to trimming and J lost 0 bases; unmatched junction nucleotides: 10. Germline CDR1 SQVTM, CDR2 ANQGSEA. Written as DNA, the CDR3 is TGCAGCGTTGAAGTCCGACTAGCGGGGGCTCCCAGCTCCTACAATGAGCAGTTCTTC. It is translated as CSVEVRLAGAPSSYNEQFF.

J is TRBJ1-4 and V is TRBV2; D possibly corresponds to TRBD1 (6 bases). V was pared by 5 bases and J by 8 bases, with 27 bases between. Looked up from germline, CDR1 is SNHLY and CDR2 is FYNNEI. The CDR3 covers 18 residues. The CDR3 spells CASSISDPYRDDMEKLFF. CDR3 nucleotide sequence: TGTGCCAGCAGTATCTCAGACCCGTACAGGGATGATATGGAAAAACTGTTTTTT.

This clone was detected a few times. The rearrangement joins TRBV5-6 to TRBJ2-7, with no clear D. Germline V CDR1 and CDR2: SGHDT, YYEEEE. The length of the CDR3 is 14 residues. V shed 4 bases and J shed 4 bases, with 15 bases lying between them. The CDR3 DNA follows: TGTGCCAGCAGCCCCCAGTTGGGCTCTTACGAGCAGTACTTC. Its protein is CASSPQLGSYEQYF.

This clone was detected a few times. The chain is built from TRBV4-3 and TRBJ1-2, with TRBD1 identical over 8 bases. With 2 bases clipped from V and 7 bases from J, the junction kept 6 bases outside the gene matches. This CDR3 has 14 amino acids. Germline V CDR1 and CDR2: LGHNA, YSLEER. CDR3 residues: CASSQTPTGGGYTF. CDR3 sequence (DNA): TGCGCCAGCAGCCAAACACCCACAGGGGGTGGCTACACCTTC.

V usage is TRBV7-9 and J usage is TRBJ1-1; 7 positions match TRBD1. The ends lost 0 bases at V and 3 bases at J; junction bases unmatched: 4. CDR3 length: 15 amino acids. Germline V gene lookup returns CDR1 SEHNR and CDR2 FQNEAQ (reference sequence). This CDR3 is CASSLAQGLDTEAFF. In DNA form, the CDR3 reads TGTGCCAGCAGCTTAGCACAGGGGTTGGACACTGAAGCTTTCTTT. Using reference TRBV7-9 and TRBJ1-1 for the parts outside the CDR3, the full variable domain is DTGVSQNPRHKITKRGQNVTFRCDPISEHNRLYWYRQTLGQGPEFLTYFQNEAQLEKSRLLSDRFSAERPKGSFSTLEIQRTEQGDSAMYLCASSLAQGLDTEAFFGQGTRLTVV.

The chain joins TRBV21-1 to TRBJ2-1; the table's D gene call, TRBD2, was not cross checked with the DNA. TRBV21-1 is deemed a pseudogene. This CDR3 has 15 residues. CDR3 nucleotides: TGTGCCAGCGCCCCCGGGACTAGCGGGACCGATGAGCAGTTCTTC. The encoded protein is CASAPGTSGTDEQFF.

J is TRBJ2-7 and V is TRBV11-2; possible D gene TRBD1, 5 bases. V lost 3 bases and J 4 bases, leaving 10 bases between the germline ends. Germline V lookup: CDR1 SGHAT, CDR2 FQNNGV. The CDR3 loop spans 13 amino acids. The DNA of the CDR3 is TGTGCCAGCAGCTTGGGTAAGGGGTACGAGCAGTACTTC. This codes for CASSLGKGYEQYF.

This chain links TRBV5-1 with TRBJ2-6; no definite D call. The ends were cut back, 4 bases at V and 2 bases at J, with 13 bases in the middle. This CDR3 comprises 16 residues. The germline CDR1 and CDR2 sequences are SGHRS and YFSETQ. This CDR3 is CASSASLGTGANVLTF. The CDR3 DNA reads as TGCGCCAGCAGCGCCTCCCTTGGCACTGGGGCCAACGTCCTGACTTTC.

The chain recombines TRBV18 with TRBJ2-1, with no clear D. V was pared by 2 bases and J by 6 bases, with 5 bases between. The CDR3 is 12 amino acids. Germline CDR1 is KGHSH and CDR2 is LQKENI. The CDR3 bases are TGTGCCAGCTCACCATACGGCAATGAGCAGTTCTTC. Translation: CASSPYGNEQFF. Full variable domain (missing parts from reference TRBV18 and TRBJ2-1): NAGVMQNPRHLVRRRGQEARLRCSPMKGHSHVYWYRQLPEEGLKFMVYLQKENIIDESGMPKERFSAEFPKEGPSILRIQQVVRGDSAAYFCASSPYGNEQFFGPGTRLTVL.

The chain links TRBV19 to TRBJ1-6; D is ambiguous. Deletions cut 1 base from V and 0 bases from J, with 10 bases between. The CDR3 has 17 amino acids. CDR1 is LNHDA, CDR2 SQIVND, per germline (reference sequence). The CDR3 DNA sequence: TGTGCCAGTAGTATAGGTGGCGGTAGCTCCTATAATTCACCCCTCCACTTT. Protein sequence: CASSIGGGSSYNSPLHF. The full variable domain, its missing parts supplied by reference TRBV19 and TRBJ1-6, is DGGITQSPKYLFRKEGQNVTLSCEQNLNHDAMYWYRQDPGQGLRLIYYSQIVNDFQKGDIAEGYSVSREKKESFPLTVTSAQKNPTAFYLCASSIGGGSSYNSPLHFGNGTRLTVT.

The chain uses TRBV11-2 and TRBJ2-7, with 7 bases identical to TRBD1. Losses at the gene ends were 5 bases for V and 6 bases for J; bases not matched to a gene: 7. The CDR3 is made up of 13 amino acids. Germline loops: CDR1 SGHAT, CDR2 FQNNGV. As DNA, the CDR3 is TGTGCCAGCAGCAAGACAGGGTCGGGCGAGCAGTACTTC. Protein product: CASSKTGSGEQYF.